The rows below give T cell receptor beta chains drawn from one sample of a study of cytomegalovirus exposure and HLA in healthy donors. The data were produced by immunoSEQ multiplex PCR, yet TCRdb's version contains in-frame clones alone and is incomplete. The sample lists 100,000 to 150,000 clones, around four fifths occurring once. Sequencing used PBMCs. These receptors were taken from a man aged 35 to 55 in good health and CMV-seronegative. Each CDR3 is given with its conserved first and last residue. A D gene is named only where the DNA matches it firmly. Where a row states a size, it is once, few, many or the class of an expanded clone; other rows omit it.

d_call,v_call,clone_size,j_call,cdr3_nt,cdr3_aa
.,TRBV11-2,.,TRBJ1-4,TGTGCCAGCAGCTCAGGGGAAAAACTGTTTTTT,CASSSGEKLFF
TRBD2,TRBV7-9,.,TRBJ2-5,TGTGCCAGCAACCTAGGGACCGGACTAGAGGAAGAGACCCAGTACTTC,CASNLGTGLEEETQYF
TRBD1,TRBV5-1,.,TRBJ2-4,TGCGCCAGCACCTCCCGAGGGGGCACGGACATTCAGTACTTC,CASTSRGGTDIQYF
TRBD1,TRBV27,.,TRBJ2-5,TGTGCCAGCAGTTTAAGGGGACAGGGTGGGGAGACCCAGTACTTC,CASSLRGQGGETQYF
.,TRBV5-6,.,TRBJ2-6,TGTGCCAGCAGCTTGGGCAGGGCGAGCTCTGGGGCCAACGTCCTGACTTTC,CASSLGRASSGANVLTF
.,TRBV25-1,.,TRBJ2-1,TGTGCCAGCAGTGGACAGGGAGGAAGGCAGTTCTTC,CASSGQGGRQFF
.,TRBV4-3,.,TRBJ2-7,TGCGCCAGCAGCCAAGGTTTGGGGGCTAATCCCCACTACGAGCAGTACTTC,CASSQGLGANPHYEQYF
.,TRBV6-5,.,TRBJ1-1,TGTGCCAGCGGCCGGAGGCAGTGGGCTTTCTTT,CASGRRQWAFF
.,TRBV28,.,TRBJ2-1,TGTGCCAGCAGTTTAACGGACAATGAGCAGTTCTTC,CASSLTDNEQFF
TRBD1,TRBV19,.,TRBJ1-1,TGTGCCAGTAGCCAACAGGGGTCTCGTGAAGCTTTCTTT,CASSQQGSREAFF
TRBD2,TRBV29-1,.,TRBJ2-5,TGCAGCGTTAGGAGTAGCGGGAGTTGGCAAGAGACCCAGTACTTC,CSVRSSGSWQETQYF
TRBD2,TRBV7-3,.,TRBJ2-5,TGTGCCAGCAGCTTCCGGGAGGGAGAGACCCAGTACTTC,CASSFREGETQYF
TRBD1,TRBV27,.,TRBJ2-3,TGTGCCAGCAGTTTCTCAGGGGGAGATACGCAGTATTTT,CASSFSGGDTQYF
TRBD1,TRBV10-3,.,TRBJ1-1,TGTGCCAGCTATACGACAGGGGGGCACACTGAAGCTTTCTTT,CASYTTGGHTEAFF
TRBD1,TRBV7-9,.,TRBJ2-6,TGTGCCAGCAGCTTGGAAAGACAGGGGGCGGACGGCCTGACTTTC,CASSLERQGADGLTF
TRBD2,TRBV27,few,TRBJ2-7,TGTGCCAGCAGAGGACGGGGACTAGCGGGGAGGAGCTCCTACGAGCAGTACTTC,CASRGRGLAGRSSYEQYF
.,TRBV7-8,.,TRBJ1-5,TGTGCCAGCAGCTTACTGGTCTTTACAGCAGATCAGCCCCAGCATTTT,CASSLLVFTADQPQHF
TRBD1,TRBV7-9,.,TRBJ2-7,TGTTCCAGCAGCTTAACGGGACAGGGTTCCGCCGAGCAGTACTTC,CSSSLTGQGSAEQYF
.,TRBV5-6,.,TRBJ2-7,TGTGCCAGCAGCTTGGGTAGCCAGTGGGAGCAGTACTTC,CASSLGSQWEQYF
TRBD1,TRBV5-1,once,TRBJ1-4,TGCGCCAGCAGCTTGGGAACAGGGGGTAATGAAAAACTGTTTTTT,CASSLGTGGNEKLFF
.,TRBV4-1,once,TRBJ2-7,TGCGCCAGCAGCCAAAACCGGGGGACTGTCAACGACGAGCAGTACTTC,CASSQNRGTVNDEQYF
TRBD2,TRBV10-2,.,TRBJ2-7,TGCGCCAGCAGTACTAGCGGGGGGTTCTACGAGCAGTACTTC,CASSTSGGFYEQYF
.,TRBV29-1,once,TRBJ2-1,TGCAGCGTTAGTAGTGTGGACTGGAAGTACAATGAGCAGTTCTTC,CSVSSVDWKYNEQFF
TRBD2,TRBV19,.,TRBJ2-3,TGTGCCAGTAGTATGGGCGGGAGTAGGACGGATACGCAGTATTTT,CASSMGGSRTDTQYF
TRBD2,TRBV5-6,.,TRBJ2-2,TGTGCCAGCAGCATGCCACTAGCGGGAGATAACGGGGAGCTGTTTTTT,CASSMPLAGDNGELFF